This entry is about one T cell receptor beta chain. Its specific antigen is unknown. The cohort was made up of about 610 healthy bone marrow donors. At the time of sampling, all cohort members were nominally healthy, though unrecorded immune exposures were likely present. The donor tested CMV seronegative, placing the donor among the 350 to 400 seronegative members of the cohort. Every donor gave a peripheral blood sample, and the peripheral blood mononuclear cells from that sample were used for TCR beta sequencing. The Qiagen DNeasy Blood Extraction Kit was used to extract genomic DNA from the blood cell samples. The entry originates in a study of cytomegalovirus exposure and HLA in healthy donors (TCRdb year 2017). Regarding the complete study: In an earlier analysis of fewer than 750 of the donors, less than 350 Gb of sequence data and just under 120 million unique TCR beta sequences from about 180 million T cells were reported. The study used immunosequencing to profile the T cell repertoires of approximately 640 subjects and linked those repertoires to cytomegalovirus serostatus. An earlier analysis of several hundred of the donors used high-throughput TCR beta sequencing to judge whether each TCR beta V gene segment behaved as functional or pseudogenic. The number of donors typed differed by locus, with roughly 629-640 for A, B, C, DRB1 and DQB1, around 560 for DQA1, 600 to 610 for DPA1, and roughly 450 for DPB1. High-throughput TCR immunosequencing, statistical association of individual TCRs with disease status, and machine learning were combined to predict cytomegalovirus infection status. Among the roughly 400 genotyped donors, approximately 81% belonged to the genetic ancestry cluster associated with self-reported Caucasian donors. Class I and class II HLA loci were covered by the typing at four-digit resolution. Among almost 400 genotyped donors of the cohort, an average of approximately 240,000 unique TCR beta nucleotide sequences were sequenced per donor, roughly 18% of them non-productive. In a later analysis, previously published TCR beta repertoires from some 640 donors were re-analyzed and high-resolution HLA genotyping was added so that TCR occurrence patterns could be studied. Because of strong linkage in the cohort, roughly five DR-DQ haplotypes were treated as single units for association and clustering. Every discovery cohort repertoire had been produced on one sequencing platform. The study aimed to test whether signatures of past pathogen exposure could be identified by cataloging public T cell receptors. The later analysis used no new phenotypic data to find candidate immune exposures, relying instead on TCR beta sequences and their occurrence across donors. An early release covering over 500 HLA-typed donors comprised around 300 gigabases of sequencing data and 85 million or so unique TCR sequences. Donor age, sex, ethnicity and CMV serostatus were compiled alongside the repertoire data. Along with the approximately 700-subject first cohort, a separate validation cohort of 120 different subjects was used. Genome-wide SNP genotypes for about 65% of the 666 donors were used in a later genetic analysis, which treated that subset as a discovery cohort.

Paper-wide results and their limitations: When HLA alleles, especially DR and DQ, strongly co-occurred, attributing TCR associations to individual alleles was difficult. A further reported finding was that TCR beta sequences accurately predicted the HLA-A and HLA-B alleles for most subjects in the first cohort. In both the original and validation cohorts, the classifier was reported to diagnose cytomegalovirus status with high specificity and sensitivity. Because HLA typing was unavailable for some donors at each locus, only the typed subset was used in association tests. According to a later analysis, parvovirus B19, influenza, CMV and Epstein-Barr virus appeared linked to several top co-occurrence clusters. An earlier analysis of 587 of the donors showed that most TCR beta V segments appeared in productive rearrangements either about 87% or about 30% of the time, which broadly matched IMGT annotations. Linkage disequilibrium might explain the correlated functional status among segregating V segments, but an unknown experimental factor could not be ruled out. In a later genetic analysis, a missense DCLRE1C variant was associated with V-gene and J-gene trimming of TCR beta chains, and the association was replicated in an independent cohort. A later analysis associated 17,000 or so TCR beta sequences with specific HLA alleles at a false discovery rate of 0.05. It was suggested by the authors that the approach could potentially be generalized to other disease states and immunological phenotypes. The cohort was sequenced for TCR beta chains only, and without alpha or paired-chain data the features that could be detected were limited. In vitro tests confirmed that a few of the cytomegalovirus-associated TCR beta chains recognize cytomegalovirus antigens. A group of highly shared sequence variants was considered likely to be a technical artifact of the sequencing pipeline. In a later genetic analysis, fewer N-insertions in productive TCRs were reported among donors in an Asian-associated ancestry cluster than the roughly 700-donor mean. While some public TCRs were present in many individuals, most TCR sequences turned up only very rarely across donors. A later analysis found that most CMV-associated TCR beta chains appeared HLA-restricted, with HLA associations seemingly driven largely by CMV exposure. Roughly uniform sequencing depth across donors was assumed in presence/absence analyses, although this assumption may not hold. According to a later analysis, TCR association rates differed among HLA loci, with DRB1 alleles showing the most associated TCRs and HLA-C alleles showing the fewest. Because counts were too low, roughly 16 rarely observed V segments, including chromosome 9 orphons, were left out of the earlier analysis of over 550 of the donors. The study listed around 160 TCR beta chains as associated with cytomegalovirus. Because the 87-base-pair reads could not distinguish some IMGT-functional V segments, including TRBV6-2 and TRBV6-3, those segments were excluded. In a later analysis, HLA-associated TCR beta chains showed more clonal expansion and lower generation probabilities than non-associated chains that were equally common. For the cohort, immune exposure information was limited to CMV serostatus.

The library was built by means of the immunoSEQ multiplex PCR assay. A mixture of 60 forward primers for TCR Vbeta segments and 13 reverse primers for TCR Jbeta segments was used in the multiplex PCR. A multiplex PCR assay on genomic DNA amplified the CDR3 region of rearranged TCR beta genes. On the Illumina HiSeq System, the amplified TCR beta libraries were sequenced as 87-base-pair reads. In the original analysis: A later analysis tallied roughly 78 million unique TCR beta chains across the 610 or so repertoires, and some 10 million of those chains were shared by two or more donors. To remove PCR and sequencing errors, raw reads were error-corrected and collapsed into unique sequences using a nearest-neighbor algorithm that merged closely related sequences. Alignment of CDR3 sequences to IMGT reference sequences was used to assign V, D and J gene segments. For a sequence to be retained, at least a six-nucleotide match to both a V gene segment and a J gene segment was required. A rearrangement was called productive if the CDR3 had no stop codons and remained in frame with V and J, and every other rearrangement was called non-productive. CDR3 was defined by IMGT convention, running from the second conserved V-encoded cysteine to the conserved J-encoded phenylalanine. Sequences without an unambiguous match to a single V gene segment were excluded from the earlier analysis of a few hundred of the donors. In an earlier analysis of several hundred of the donors, V segments were called functional above 56.7% productive rearrangements and were called segregating when the between-donor standard deviation exceeded 5%. To diagnose cytomegalovirus status from the catalog of TCR beta chain sequences, a statistical classification framework was built. V and J gene assignment, in a later analysis, came from comparing TCR nucleotide sequences with IMGT/GENE-DB human TR gene sequences. The TCRdist pipeline was used in a later analysis to assign CDR3 sequences and most-parsimonious VDJ recombination scenarios. In a later analysis, each TCR beta chain was defined by its CDR3 amino acid sequence together with its V-gene family, and reads without a unique V-gene family were excluded. To address suspected cross-contamination and a sequencing artifact, a later analysis removed approximately 590 highly shared, low-generation-probability nucleotide sequences. A later analysis calculated a clonal expansion index for each public chain from normalized within-repertoire ranks of inferred template counts. In a later analysis, generation probabilities were computed using a VDJ recombination model fitted to out-of-frame rearrangements, and the results were checked against IGoR. In a later analysis, TCR-TCR, TCR-HLA and TCR-CMV co-occurrence was scored with hypergeometric tests, and a repertoire-size bias correction was applied to TCR pairs. To estimate false discovery rates, a later analysis permuted the HLA or CMV assignments 20 times. A later analysis grouped co-occurring TCRs with DBSCAN, adding TCRdist sequence similarity when clustering within HLA-allele-positive subsets. For co-occurrence clustering, repertoires with fewer than 30,000 or more than 120,000 public chains were excluded, along with four to six repertoires with anomalous nucleotide sharing. TCRdb took over this immuneACCESS table, retaining in-frame rearrangements with V and J assigned. Such tables are incomplete; in checked studies, under half of the missing clones stem from an unresolved V gene, and the remainder is unexplained. That table gives V, J and clone size, and the DNA gave D and trimming. This specimen's table enumerates 130,000 or so clones. The ten largest clones represent roughly 2% of the sample.

Including the terminal cysteine and phenylalanine, the CDR3 comprises 12 residues. CDR3 DNA only is kept here, 36 bases in frame from base 1. CDR1 SGHRS and CDR2 YFSETQ are derived from the germline V gene. After removal of 0 bases from V and 11 bases from J, the junction retains 0 bases not matched to a gene. This chain is built from TRBV5-1 and TRBJ1-4, with 8 middle bases fitting TRBD1. Sequencing was done on a sample of PBMCs. This TCR derives from a woman between 18 and 30 years old in good health and CMV-seronegative. The DNA sequence reads TGCGCCAGCAGCTTGGGACAGGGGAAACTGTTTTTT. Protein translation: CASSLGQGKLFF.